The 15 T cell receptor beta chains below were found in one sample sequenced in a study of T cell repertoires in cytomegalovirus infection. Via MiXCR, TCRdb re-called the reads, giving one row per CDR3 protein. The table lists about 68,000 distinct CDR3 sequences, 20% to 25% of them singletons, with around three quarters in the top ten. The antigens of these receptors remain unknown. Input material: PBMCs, sequenced either directly or after in vitro stimulation (not recorded which). These receptors were taken from a human donor in good health (CMV status not recorded). Some clones in this sample may be carry-over from other donors' samples.

As regards this clonotype: This likely comes from a read error, as the CDR3 has no conserved phenylalanine or tryptophan at its end. The gene calls are TRBV10-3 and TRBJ2-1; 10 bases are a match to TRBD2. Germline-derived CDR1 and CDR2 are ENHRY and SYGVKD. This CDR3 is 15 amino acids long. V dropped 7 bases and J dropped 5; count of bases not matched to a gene: 8. The CDR3 DNA follows: TGTGCCATCAACCCCGGGACTAGCGAGAACAATGAGCAGTTCTTA. Its protein is CAINPGTSENNEQFL.

This chain links TRBV7-2 with TRBJ1-1; D gene uncertain. V gave up 5 bases and J gave up 1 base, with 5 bases separating them. CDR1 is SGHTA and CDR2 is FQGNSA in the germline V gene. The CDR3 contains 12 residues. CDR3 sequence: CASSQENTEAFF. CDR3 DNA: TGTGCCAGCAGCCAAGAGAACACTGAAGCTTTCTTT.

The gene calls are TRBV3-1 and TRBJ2-5; D is possibly TRBD2 (5 bases). The CDR3 is 14 amino acids. Germline assignment: CDR1 LGHDT and CDR2 YNNKEL (reference sequence). Trimming cost V 1 base and J 5 bases, with 11 bases left between them. The CDR3 loop reads CASSQGGSGETQYF. The CDR3, as DNA: TGTGCCAGCAGCCAAGGCGGATCGGGGGAGACCCAGTACTTC.

This clonotype was observed a handful of times. The genes are TRBV30 and TRBJ1-2, with no clear D. There are 12 residues in the CDR3. The germline CDR1 and CDR2 sequences are GTSNPN and SVGIG (reference sequence). V was pared by 4 bases and J by 4 bases, with 10 bases between. The CDR3 region has the DNA TGTGCCTGGACCCGGGAGGCCTATGGCTACACCTTC. Amino acids: CAWTREAYGYTF.

This clonotype was seen only a few times. This chain uses TRBV6-2 or TRBV6-3 with TRBJ2-7, with 12 bases identical to TRBD2. CDR1 and CDR2 from the germline V gene are MNHEY and SVGEGT. CDR3 length: 14 residues. V shed 5 bases, J shed 6 bases, and the junction held 5 bases outside the gene matches. Here the CDR3 reads CASSPSGRAGEQYV. Written as DNA, the CDR3 is TGTGCCAGCAGTCCTAGCGGGAGGGCCGGCGAGCAGTACGTC.

This clonotype was seen a handful of times. This sequence joins TRBV11-2 and TRBJ2-3; 12 bases are a match to TRBD2. The germline V gene encodes CDR1 SGHAT and CDR2 FQNNGV. The CDR3 contains 16 residues. Germline trimming cut 5 bases from V and 4 bases from J; bases unmatched to any gene: 7. The CDR3 here is CASSSGLAGMADTQYF. In nucleotides, the CDR3 is TGTGCCAGCAGCAGCGGACTAGCGGGAATGGCAGATACGCAGTATTTT.

In its sample, this clonotype was seen a few times. This chain joins TRBV7-9 and TRBJ2-1; TRBD1 aligns across 9 bases. Unmatched junction bases numbered 9, after V lost 1 base and J lost 8 bases. From germline, CDR1 is SEHNR and CDR2 FQNEAQ (reference sequence). The CDR3 extends over 16 amino acids. CDR3 DNA sequence: TGTGCCAGCAGCTTAGTTCGCGGACAGGGGTTCGATGAGCAGTTCTTC. This gives the protein CASSLVRGQGFDEQFF.

There are a few counts of this clonotype. The chain recombines TRBV28 with TRBJ2-7; the match to TRBD2 covers 14 bases. The germline V gene encodes CDR1 MDHEN and CDR2 SYDVKM. Losses at the gene ends were 2 bases for V and 0 bases for J; bases not matched to a gene: 9. This CDR3 region has 19 residues. CDR3 region: CASSLQLRLAGGFSYEQYF. DNA of the CDR3: TGTGCCAGCAGTTTACAATTAAGACTAGCGGGAGGGTTCTCCTACGAGCAGTACTTC.

This clonotype was seen only a few times. The chain recombines TRBV7-8 with TRBJ2-3; TRBD2 matches 11 bases. The CDR3 totals 16 residues. The J segment lost 3 bases and the V segment lost 1 base, leaving 3 bases of the junction unmatched. Germline V gene sequence: CDR1 SGHVS, CDR2 FQNEAQ. The CDR3 sequence: CASSLELAGGTDTQYF. CDR3 bases: TGTGCCAGCAGCTTAGAGTTAGCGGGAGGGACAGATACGCAGTATTTT. Supplemented by reference TRBV7-8 and TRBJ2-3, the full variable domain reads GAGVSQSPRYKVAKRGQDVALRCDPISGHVSLFWYQQALGQGPEFLTYFQNEAQLDKSGLPSDRFFAERPEGSVSTLKIQRTQQEDSAVYLCASSLELAGGTDTQYFGPGTRLTVL.

V and J are TRBV7-7 and TRBJ2-3; D perhaps matches TRBD2 (5 bases). The CDR3 length is 13 residues. Germline CDR1 SSHAT, CDR2 FNYEAQ (reference sequence). The V and J ends lost 5 bases and 2 bases respectively, with 8 bases between them. CDR3 DNA: TGTGCCAGCAGCGGAGGCGTCACAGATACGCAGTATTTT. Translation gives CASSGGVTDTQYF.

The sample holds many counts of this clonotype. The genes are TRBV12-3 or TRBV12-4 and TRBJ1-1; 9 nucleotides match TRBD1. Unmatched junction bases numbered 16, after V lost 8 bases and J lost 3 bases. This CDR3 is built from 17 residues. The CDR3 nucleotides read TGTGCCAGCGATTCCCTCTTCACAGGGGGCGGGTACACTGAAGCTTTCTTT. This gives the protein CASDSLFTGGGYTEAFF.

This clonotype was counted a few times. The V gene is TRBV7-2, the J gene TRBJ1-1; 7 bases are a match to TRBD1. The germline V gene encodes CDR1 SGHTA and CDR2 FQGNSA. V gave up 6 bases and J gave up 7 bases; unmatched junction bases: 8. The CDR3 is 13 residues long. CDR3 in DNA: TGTGCCAGCAGAGGGGGCAGAGAAGATGAAGCTTTCTTT. Translated, it gives CASRGGREDEAFF.

In this sample, this clonotype turned up a few times. The chain has TRBV28 and TRBJ1-5, with no clear D. The length of the CDR3 is 13 residues. The germline gives CDR1 MDHEN, CDR2 SYDVKM. V lost 10 bases and J 3 bases, leaving 13 bases between the germline ends. For the CDR3, the DNA is TGTGCCAACGCGAAGGGATCCAATCAGCCCCAGCATTTT. Translated: CANAKGSNQPQHF.

This rearrangement joins TRBV11-2 to TRBJ2-3, with 11 bases that match TRBD2. V was clipped by 0 bases and J by 7 bases; unmatched bases: 9. CDR3 length equals 17 residues. Germline V gives CDR1 SGHAT, CDR2 FQNNGV. CDR3 nucleotide sequence: TGTGCCAGCAGCTTAGAACTAGCGGGAGCTTTGATCCATACGCAGTATTTT. It encodes CASSLELAGALIHTQYF.

V is TRBV7-2 and J is TRBJ2-3; D is possibly TRBD2 (5 bases). The CDR3 extends over 14 amino acids. The germline V gene has CDR1 SGHTA and CDR2 FQGNSA. The ends were cut back, 2 bases at V and 7 bases at J, with 13 bases in the middle. The CDR3 bases are TGTGCCAGCAGCTTAAGGAGAGCGGAGAATACGCAGTATTTT. Amino acid sequence: CASSLRRAENTQYF.